A selection of T cell receptor beta chains follows, all from one sample in a study of blood T cell repertoires in COVID-19. TCRdb keeps only in-frame clones here, not all; method: immunoSEQ multiplex PCR. The table shows around 100,000 clones, with about 80% occurring only once. The sequenced sample was peripheral blood. The receptors stem from a human donor in a cohort sampled during active COVID-19. The CDR3 runs from the conserved cysteine through the conserved F or W. A D gene is named only where the DNA matches it firmly. A clone size is listed for some rows: how often the clone was seen (once, few, many), or a class if it is expanded.

j_call d_call cdr3_length v_call clone_size cdr3_aa cdr3_nt
TRBJ1-5 . 14 TRBV7-2 . CASSYGGRDQPQHF TGTGCCAGCAGCTACGGGGGAAGAGATCAGCCCCAGCATTTT
TRBJ2-7 TRBD1 20 TRBV11-3 . CASSLARQGGFSCTSYEQYF TGTGCCAGCAGCTTAGCCCGACAGGGGGGTTTCTCCTGTACCTCCTACGAGCAGTACTTC
TRBJ1-2 . 13 TRBV6-5 . CASRKTGSDGYTF TGTGCCAGCAGGAAGACAGGATCTGATGGCTACACCTTC
TRBJ1-1 TRBD1 17 TRBV7-9 few CASSLDSTGAENTEAFF TGTGCCAGCAGCTTAGATAGTACAGGGGCAGAGAACACTGAAGCTTTCTTT
TRBJ1-2 TRBD1 13 TRBV29-1 . CSVGDRAGYGYTF TGCAGCGTCGGCGACAGGGCTGGGTATGGCTACACCTTC
TRBJ2-7 TRBD1 12 TRBV25-1 . CASSFQGAEQYF TGTGCCAGCAGTTTTCAGGGGGCGGAGCAGTACTTC
TRBJ1-5 . 17 TRBV4-2 few CASSQGGGTYSNQPQHF TGTGCCAGCAGCCAAGGCGGGGGAACCTATAGCAATCAGCCCCAGCATTTT
TRBJ1-2 TRBD1 16 TRBV5-1 once CASSLAGTGGADGYTF TGCGCCAGCAGCTTGGCCGGGACAGGGGGCGCGGATGGCTACACCTTC
TRBJ2-1 TRBD2 15 TRBV7-2 once CASSQNGLAGGYEIF TGTGCCAGCAGCCAAAATGGACTAGCGGGGGGGTACGAGATCTTC
TRBJ2-7 . 13 TRBV7-9 . CASGVSGSAEQYF TGTGCCAGCGGCGTGAGCGGGTCAGCGGAGCAGTACTTC
TRBJ1-3 TRBD1 15 TRBV10-2 . CASRGTGRSGNTIYF TGCGCCAGCAGAGGGACAGGGAGGTCTGGAAACACCATATATTTT
TRBJ1-3 . 15 TRBV5-4 . CASSQDSFGRDTIYF TGTGCCAGCAGTCAAGACAGCTTCGGTAGAGACACCATATATTTT
TRBJ1-2 TRBD1 14 TRBV5-5 few CASSPTGVAYGYTF TGTGCCAGCAGCCCAACAGGGGTAGCGTATGGCTACACCTTC
TRBJ1-1 . 15 TRBV11-2 . CASSLDQVTGTEAFF TGTGCCAGCAGCTTAGATCAAGTTACGGGCACTGAAGCTTTCTTT
TRBJ1-2 TRBD1 14 TRBV3-1/TRBV3-2 . CASSQLQGNYGYTF TGTGCCAGCAGCCAGCTACAGGGGAACTATGGCTACACCTTC
TRBJ2-1 . 16 TRBV3-1/TRBV3-2 few CASSKGDKTTWDEQFF TGTGCCAGCAGCAAGGGGGACAAAACAACTTGGGATGAGCAGTTCTTC
TRBJ2-1 TRBD2 15 TRBV18 . CASSPGSGAYNEQFF TGTGCCAGCTCACCAGGTAGCGGGGCCTACAATGAGCAGTTCTTC
TRBJ2-5 TRBD1 14 TRBV2 . CASSGQGPQETQYF TGTGCCAGCAGCGGACAGGGACCCCAGGAGACCCAGTACTTC
TRBJ2-2 . 10 TRBV29-1 . CSVLTGELFF TGCAGCGTTCTGACCGGGGAGCTGTTTTTT
TRBJ1-2 TRBD1 13 TRBV24-1 . CATSQGAYYGYTF TGTGCCACCAGTCAGGGGGCTTACTATGGCTACACCTTC
TRBJ2-7 TRBD1 15 TRBV29-1 . CSVRTGGKSSYEQYF TGCAGCGTCAGGACAGGGGGTAAAAGCTCCTACGAGCAGTACTTC
TRBJ2-4 . 22 TRBV18 . CASSLTPPVDSETLGAKNIQYF TGTGCCAGCTCACTCACCCCTCCCGTGGACAGTGAAACCCTTGGAGCCAAAAACATTCAGTACTTC
TRBJ2-3 TRBD2 15 TRBV18 . CASSSREGGTDTQYF TGTGCCAGCTCAAGCCGGGAGGGAGGAACAGATACGCAGTATTTT
TRBJ2-2 TRBD1 14 TRBV11-3 . CASSPGQGTGELFF TGTGCCAGCAGCCCGGGACAGGGCACCGGGGAGCTGTTTTTT
TRBJ2-2 . 14 TRBV2 once CASSDELNTGELFF TGTGCCAGCAGTGATGAGCTCAACACCGGGGAGCTGTTTTTT
TRBJ1-6 . 15 TRBV2 . CASSVGGVDNSPLHF TGTGCCAGCAGTGTAGGGGGGGTGGATAATTCACCCCTCCACTTT
TRBJ2-5 TRBD1 14 TRBV19 . CASSSGTGSLVQYF TGTGCCAGTTCCTCCGGGACAGGAAGTTTGGTCCAGTACTTC
TRBJ2-5 TRBD2 12 TRBV19 few CASRLAGETQYF TGTGCCAGTCGACTAGCGGGGGAGACCCAGTACTTC
TRBJ2-7 . 14 TRBV27 . CASSLGAPGLEQYF TGTGCCAGCAGTTTAGGGGCTCCAGGGCTGGAGCAGTACTTC
TRBJ1-5 . 14 TRBV18 . CASSPQRGNQPQHF TGTGCCAGCTCACCCCAGAGGGGCAATCAGCCCCAGCATTTT
TRBJ2-2 . 15 TRBV5-1 few CASLAEPGYTGELFF TGCGCCAGCCTTGCAGAGCCGGGGTACACCGGGGAGCTGTTTTTT
TRBJ2-1 . 16 TRBV6-2/TRBV6-3 . CASSYSIESGYNEQFF TGTGCCAGCAGTTACTCGATCGAATCGGGATACAATGAGCAGTTCTTC
TRBJ2-7 TRBD2 15 TRBV3-1/TRBV3-2 . CASSPRTSGGYEQYF TGTGCCAGCAGCCCCCGGACTAGCGGGGGTTACGAGCAGTACTTC
TRBJ2-5 . 11 TRBV5-1 . CASSLQETQYF TGCGCCAGCAGCCTCCAAGAGACCCAGTACTTC
TRBJ2-2 TRBD2 17 TRBV7-2 . CASSLGGLAGAVGELFF TGTGCCAGCAGCCTGGGGGGACTAGCGGGGGCAGTCGGGGAGCTGTTTTTT
TRBJ2-3 . 17 TRBV7-2 . CASSLRGIAEGTDTQYF TGTGCCAGCAGCTTAAGGGGAATAGCGGAGGGCACAGATACGCAGTATTTT
TRBJ1-4 TRBD1 16 TRBV7-6 . CASSLEAGGNHEKLFF TGTGCCAGCAGCTTAGAGGCAGGGGGGAACCATGAAAAACTGTTTTTT
TRBJ2-3 TRBD1 13 TRBV5-1 once CASSLSGGDTQYF TGCGCCAGCAGCTTGTCAGGGGGAGATACGCAGTATTTT
TRBJ2-7 . 13 TRBV19 . CASTLSPGYEQYF TGTGCCAGTACCCTCTCCCCCGGGTACGAGCAGTACTTC
TRBJ1-1 TRBD1 14 TRBV19 . CASSKQGASTEAFF TGTGCCAGTAGTAAGCAGGGGGCGAGCACTGAAGCTTTCTTT
TRBJ2-7 TRBD1 14 TRBV7-9 . CASSLGGTAYEQYF TGTGCCAGCAGCTTAGGTGGGACAGCCTACGAGCAGTACTTC
TRBJ1-3 TRBD1 15 TRBV5-1 . CASSLGQGTGNTIYF TGCGCCAGCAGCCTAGGACAGGGAACTGGAAACACCATATATTTT
TRBJ2-2 . 13 TRBV19 . CASSTQFAGELFF TGTGCCAGTAGTACCCAGTTTGCCGGGGAGCTGTTTTTT
TRBJ1-1 TRBD1 13 TRBV6-4 . CASSATGGTEAFF TGTGCCAGCAGTGCCACAGGGGGCACTGAAGCTTTCTTT
TRBJ1-6 TRBD1 16 TRBV6-5 . CASSYSIQGSNSPLHF TGTGCCAGCAGTTACTCGATACAGGGGAGTAATTCACCCCTCCACTTT
TRBJ1-1 . 15 TRBV6-5 . CASSYSVILNTEAFF TGTGCCAGCAGTTACTCCGTTATTCTGAACACTGAAGCTTTCTTT
TRBJ1-2 . 15 TRBV4-1 . CASSQDEAVNYGYTF TGCGCCAGCAGCCAAGATGAGGCAGTCAACTATGGCTACACCTTC
TRBJ2-3 TRBD2 16 TRBV28 . CASRSSGGARTDTQYF TGTGCCAGCAGGAGTAGCGGGGGGGCCCGCACAGATACGCAGTATTTT
TRBJ1-1 TRBD1 14 TRBV5-5 . CASSLAGQVSPAFF TGTGCCAGCAGCTTGGCGGGACAGGTCTCCCCGGCTTTCTTT
TRBJ2-1 TRBD1 15 TRBV11-2 few CASSLSTGEGNEQFF TGTGCCAGCAGCTTATCGACAGGGGAAGGCAATGAGCAGTTCTTC
TRBJ1-4 . 13 TRBV5-1 . CASSLRQGEKLFF TGCGCCAGCAGCTTAAGACAAGGTGAAAAACTGTTTTTT
TRBJ1-1 . 14 TRBV7-9 . CASLRRGLNTEAFF TGTGCCAGCCTACGCAGGGGACTGAACACTGAAGCTTTCTTT
TRBJ1-2 . 13 TRBV7-8 . CASSHTPNYGYTF TGTGCCAGCAGCCATACACCTAACTATGGCTACACCTTC
TRBJ1-5 TRBD1 14 TRBV7-8 . CASSPGGRDQPQHF TGTGCCAGCAGCCCAGGGGGCCGGGATCAGCCCCAGCATTTT
TRBJ2-7 . 15 TRBV6-6 . CASRLEQGRTYEQYF TGTGCCAGCAGGTTAGAACAGGGACGTACCTACGAGCAGTACTTC
TRBJ2-1 TRBD2 16 TRBV27 . CASSASGISSYNEQFF TGTGCCAGCAGCGCTAGCGGGATAAGCTCCTACAATGAGCAGTTCTTC